This T cell receptor (beta chain) was identified in a study of patients and donors after allogeneic stem cell transplantation. This clonotype was counted ten times or more. V lost 3 bases to trimming and J lost 7 bases, with 12 bases between them. The germline V gene has CDR1 ENHRY and CDR2 SYGVKD. The CDR3 has 13 residues. MiXCR was run by TCRdb on the RT-PCR reads, yielding one entry per CDR3 protein. The sample lists around 170,000 distinct CDR3 sequences, approximately 25% occurring once. Sequencing was done on a sample of blood, either unsorted or a sorted T cell fraction (not recorded which). The sequence was collected from a human donor who was either an allogeneic HSCT recipient or a stem cell or donor lymphocyte infusion donor (not recorded which). It is not recorded whose cells these are; they may come from a transplant donor. The V gene is TRBV10-3, the J gene TRBJ1-1, with D perhaps TRBD1 (6 bases). CDR3 DNA sequence: TGTGCCATCAGTGACCCGGGACAACATGAAGCTTTCTTT. It specifies CAISDPGQHEAFF.